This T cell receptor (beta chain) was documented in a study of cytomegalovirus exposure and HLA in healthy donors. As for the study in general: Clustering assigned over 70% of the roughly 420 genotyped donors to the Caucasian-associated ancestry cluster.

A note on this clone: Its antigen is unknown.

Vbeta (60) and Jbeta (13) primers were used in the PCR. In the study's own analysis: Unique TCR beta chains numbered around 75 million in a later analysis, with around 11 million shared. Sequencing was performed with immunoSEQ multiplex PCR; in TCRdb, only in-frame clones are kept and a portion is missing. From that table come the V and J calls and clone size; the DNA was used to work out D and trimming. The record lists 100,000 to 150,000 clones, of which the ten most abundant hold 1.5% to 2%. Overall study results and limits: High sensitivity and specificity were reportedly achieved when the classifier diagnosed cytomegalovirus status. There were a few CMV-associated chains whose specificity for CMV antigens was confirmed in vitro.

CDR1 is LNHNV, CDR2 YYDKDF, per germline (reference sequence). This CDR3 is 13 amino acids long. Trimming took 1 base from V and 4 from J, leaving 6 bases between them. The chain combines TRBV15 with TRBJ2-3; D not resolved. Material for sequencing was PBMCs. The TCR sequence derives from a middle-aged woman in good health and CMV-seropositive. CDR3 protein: CATSRARADTQYF. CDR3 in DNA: TGTGCCACCAGCAGAGCCCGGGCAGATACGCAGTATTTT.